Following are 22 T cell receptor beta chains from one sample sequenced in a study of post-analysis software for immune sequencing data. No antigen has been assigned to these receptors. Points from the study as a whole: Relative to controls, patients had 4 or 5 TRBV segments at higher frequency, with TRBV5-6, TRBV5-1 and TRBV20-1 among these.

Prepared TCR beta cDNA libraries contained unique molecular identifiers. TCRdb re-analysed the PCR reads in MiXCR, keeping a single row per CDR3 protein. The sample gives about 200,000 distinct CDR3 sequences, about 30% of which show up once; 3.4% is in the top ten. The sample was blood. The receptors shown here come from a girl aged 2-17 years with multiple sclerosis.

This clonotype was counted ten times or more. This chain joins TRBV29-1 and TRBJ1-2, with TRBD1 as a possible D gene (5 bases). V gave up 6 bases and J gave up 5 bases, with 13 bases separating them. Germline V CDR1 and CDR2: SQVTM, ANQGSEA. The length of the CDR3 is 12 residues. The CDR3 nucleotides read TGCAGCGTGGCAGGGCTGGGTTATGGCTACACCTTC. Translating gives CSVAGLGYGYTF. Variable domain in full (rest from reference TRBV29-1 and TRBJ1-2): SAVISQKPSRDICQRGTSLTIQCQVDSQVTMMFWYRQQPGQSLTLIATANQGSEATYESGFVIDKFPISRPNLTFSTLTVSNMSPEDSSIYLCSVAGLGYGYTFGSGTRLTVV.

This clonotype was counted ten times or more. The rearrangement uses TRBV12-3 or TRBV12-4 and TRBJ2-3; TRBD2 aligns across 9 bases. The V segment lost 3 bases and the J segment 6 bases; nucleotides outside the gene matches: 4. The CDR3 runs to 14 residues. CDR3 loop: CASSLRTSADTQYF. The CDR3 DNA reads TGTGCCAGCAGTTTGAGGACTAGCGCCGATACGCAGTATTTT.

Ten or more counts support this clonotype. The J gene is TRBJ2-7, the V gene TRBV29-1; D may be TRBD2 (7 bases). Germline CDR1 SQVTM, CDR2 ANQGSEA. The CDR3 has 14 amino acids. The germline V and J ends were trimmed by 1 base and 5 bases, with 15 bases remaining between them. CDR3 in amino acids: CSVEVGGAVNEQYF. The CDR3 coding sequence is TGCAGCGTTGAAGTGGGGGGGGCGGTCAACGAGCAGTACTTC.

Ten or more counts support this clonotype. The gene calls are TRBV20-1 and TRBJ2-7; 11 bases are a match to TRBD2. CDR1 is DFQATT, CDR2 SNEGSKA, per germline (reference sequence). The CDR3 consists of 17 residues. J lost 0 bases, V lost 3 bases, and 10 bases had no gene match. The CDR3 region has the DNA TGCAGTGCTAGGGGTGAGACTAGCGGGGCCGACTCCTACGAGCAGTACTTC. As protein: CSARGETSGADSYEQYF.

The chain uses TRBV13 and TRBJ2-3; the match to TRBD1 covers 7 bases. CDR3 length equals 16 residues. Germline values: CDR1 PRHDT, CDR2 FYEKMQ (reference sequence). With 2 bases clipped from V and 0 bases from J, the junction kept 5 bases outside the gene matches. The CDR3 nucleotides are TGTGCCAGCAGCTTAACCCGGGACAGCAGCACAGATACGCAGTATTTT. It encodes CASSLTRDSSTDTQYF.

The chain recombines TRBV5-1 with TRBJ1-1, with D unclear. Germline values: CDR1 SGHRS, CDR2 YFSETQ. The length of the CDR3 is 14 residues. V was trimmed by 3 bases and J by 3 bases, leaving 12 bases between them. The CDR3 sequence: CASSSGGLDTEAFF. DNA of the CDR3: TGCGCCAGCAGCTCAGGCGGCCTCGACACTGAAGCTTTCTTT.

The V and J genes are TRBV7-9 and TRBJ1-5; TRBD1 is a possible D gene (5 bases). V gave up 1 base and J gave up 1 base, with 11 bases separating them. The CDR3 sequence is 16 residues long. Germline V gene lookup returns CDR1 SEHNR and CDR2 FQNEAQ (reference sequence). The CDR3 bases are TGTGCCAGCAGCTTAGTCCAGGGTAAGAGCAATCAGCCCCAGCATTTT. The encoded protein is CASSLVQGKSNQPQHF.

The chain uses TRBV6-6 and TRBJ2-3, with D maybe TRBD1 (6 bases). Germline V CDR1 and CDR2: MNHNY, SVGAGI (reference sequence). V was cut by 6 bases and J by 4 bases, with 11 bases left in between. This CDR3 spans 13 amino acids. In nucleotides, the CDR3 is TGTGCCAGCAGCCCCGGACAGCCAGATACGCAGTATTTT. This encodes CASSPGQPDTQYF.

Notes on this clonotype: This may arise from a read error, as a much more abundant clone is one base away. The rearrangement links TRBV2 to TRBJ2-1, with D maybe TRBD2 (6 bases). CDR3 size: 14 residues. Per the germline V gene, CDR1 is SNHLY and CDR2 is FYNNEI. V was cut by 6 bases and J by 4 bases, with 13 bases left in between. CDR3 sequence: CASSGTGFYNEQFF. The CDR3 DNA reads TGTGCCAGCAGCGGGACTGGCTTTTACAATGAGCAGTTCTTC.

The sample holds a few counts of this clonotype. The chain combines TRBV5-1 with TRBJ2-7; the D is unclear. Trimming took off 0 bases at V and 0 bases at J, with 16 bases between the two ends. The CDR3 has 17 amino acids. Germline V lookup: CDR1 SGHRS, CDR2 YFSETQ. CDR3 coding DNA: TGCGCCAGCAGCTTGGCGAAAGGGTCGGTGCCCTCCTACGAGCAGTACTTC. Its translation: CASSLAKGSVPSYEQYF.

This clonotype was seen at least ten times. The gene calls are TRBV11-2 and TRBJ2-3, with D perhaps TRBD1 (6 bases). Trimming shortened V by 3 bases and J by 2 bases, and 12 bases separated the two germline ends. Germline lookup yields CDR1 SGHAT and CDR2 FQNNGV. This CDR3 is built from 15 residues. The chain's CDR3 is CASSFLQGDTDTQYF. The CDR3 DNA reads as TGTGCCAGCAGCTTCCTACAGGGTGACACAGATACGCAGTATTTT. Together with reference TRBV11-2 and TRBJ2-3, the CDR3 gives the full variable domain: EAGVAQSPRYKIIEKRQSVAFWCNPISGHATLYWYQQILGQGPKLLIQFQNNGVVDDSQLPKDRFSAERLKGVDSTLKIQPAKLEDSAVYLCASSFLQGDTDTQYFGPGTRLTVL.

There are many counts of this clonotype. The gene calls are TRBV6-6 and TRBJ1-4; unclear D gene. This CDR3 comprises 13 residues. Trimming removed 10 bases from V and 0 bases from J, with 9 bases in between. The germline gives CDR1 MNHNY, CDR2 SVGAGI (reference sequence). The CDR3 sequence is CATSPATNEKLFF. The CDR3 DNA reads as TGTGCCACCAGCCCGGCAACTAATGAAAAACTGTTTTTT.

Regarding this clonotype: No conserved phenylalanine or tryptophan is present at the end of the CDR3, so a read error is the likely explanation. The rearrangement uses TRBV28 and TRBJ2-7; D may be TRBD2 (6 bases). CDR3 length: 15 amino acids. Germline V gene sequence: CDR1 MDHEN, CDR2 SYDVKM. V was cut by 5 bases and J by 6 bases, with 20 bases left in between. This chain's CDR3 is CASSPEGLGHGEQYL. The CDR3 DNA reads TGTGCCAGCAGTCCGGAGGGTCTCGGGCATGGCGAGCAGTACTTG.

This clonotype was picked up many times. The chain recombines TRBV29-1 with TRBJ2-3; either TRBD1 or TRBD2 may fit D (6 bases each). Germline CDR1 reads SQVTM; CDR2 reads ANQGSEA. There are 15 residues in the CDR3. Between the trimmed V and J ends, which lost 0 bases and 5 bases, there was a span of 15 bases. The CDR3 region has the DNA TGCAGCGTTGAAGATCAGCCGGGGGCGAAAGATACGCAGTATTTT. Its protein product is CSVEDQPGAKDTQYF.

This clonotype is a singleton in its sample. The CDR3: CASSPPGVGTYEQYF. As DNA, the CDR3 is TGTGCCAGCAGCCCCCCAGGTGTGGGGACCTACGAGCAGTACTTC. V gene TRBV7-2 combines with J gene TRBJ2-7, with unresolved D. The CDR3 has 15 residues. The germline V gene has CDR1 SGHTA and CDR2 FQGNSA. V was shortened by 5 bases and J by 2 bases, with 16 bases between the two germline ends.

This clonotype has just a few counts. The chain recombines TRBV7-2 with TRBJ2-6; D gene ambiguous. Trimming stripped 3 bases from V and 0 bases from J, with 6 bases between. Germline values: CDR1 SGHTA, CDR2 FQGNSA. There are 15 residues in the CDR3. CDR3 sequence: CASSFRNSGANVLTF. The CDR3, as DNA: TGTGCCAGCAGCTTCCGAAACTCTGGGGCCAACGTCCTGACTTTC.

With regard to this clonotype: A much larger clonotype is one base distant, so this may be a read error. The chain employs TRBV12-3 or TRBV12-4 and TRBJ2-1, with 12 bases that match TRBD2. The CDR3 length is 15 residues. CDR3 amino acids: CASSLAGGSYNGQFF. DNA of the CDR3: TGTGCCAGCAGTCTAGCGGGAGGGTCCTACAATGGGCAGTTCTTC.

This clonotype was picked up a small number of times. This chain connects TRBV20-1 to TRBJ2-3, with D uncertain. Per germline, CDR1 DFQATT and CDR2 SNEGSKA (reference sequence). The CDR3 consists of 15 residues. V lost 1 base, J lost 6 bases, and 17 bases lay in between. The CDR3: CSARAVDLSADTQYF. For the CDR3, the DNA is TGCAGTGCTAGAGCGGTAGATTTGAGCGCCGATACGCAGTATTTT.

This clonotype was recorded at least ten times. The CDR3 DNA follows: TGTGCCAGCAAGGGACAGGGATCTGTGGAGCAGTACTTC. Protein product: CASKGQGSVEQYF. The V and J genes are TRBV25-1 and TRBJ2-7; 9 nucleotides match TRBD1. Per germline, CDR1 MGHDK and CDR2 SYGVNS. The CDR3 runs 13 residues. J was trimmed by 7 bases and V by 7 bases; bases with no gene match: 8.

This clonotype was picked up many times. This chain links TRBV7-9 with TRBJ2-4; possible D gene TRBD2, 6 bases. CDR3 length: 18 amino acids. From germline, CDR1 is SEHNR and CDR2 FQNEAQ (reference sequence). V was trimmed by 0 bases and J by 5 bases, leaving 20 bases between them. The CDR3 sequence is CASSLARGRGGIENIQYF. The DNA for the CDR3 is TGTGCCAGCAGCTTAGCAAGAGGACGGGGAGGAATCGAAAACATTCAGTACTTC.

The rearrangement joins TRBV12-3 or TRBV12-4 to TRBJ1-5, with a possible D match to TRBD1 (5 bases). The CDR3 runs to 15 residues. V was cut by 6 bases and J by 3 bases, with 15 bases left in between. The CDR3 coding sequence is TGTGCCAGCAGCCAGGGATCCACGAACAATCAGCCCCAGCATTTT. Residues: CASSQGSTNNQPQHF.

In its sample, this clonotype was seen a few times. The gene calls are TRBV7-9 and TRBJ1-5; 7 positions match TRBD1. The length of the CDR3 is 15 residues. J lost 1 base, V lost 5 bases, and 5 bases had no gene match. From germline, CDR1 is SEHNR and CDR2 FQNEAQ (reference sequence). The CDR3 sequence: CASSRQGGSNQPQHF. The DNA of the CDR3 is TGTGCCAGCAGCCGACAGGGAGGAAGCAATCAGCCCCAGCATTTT.